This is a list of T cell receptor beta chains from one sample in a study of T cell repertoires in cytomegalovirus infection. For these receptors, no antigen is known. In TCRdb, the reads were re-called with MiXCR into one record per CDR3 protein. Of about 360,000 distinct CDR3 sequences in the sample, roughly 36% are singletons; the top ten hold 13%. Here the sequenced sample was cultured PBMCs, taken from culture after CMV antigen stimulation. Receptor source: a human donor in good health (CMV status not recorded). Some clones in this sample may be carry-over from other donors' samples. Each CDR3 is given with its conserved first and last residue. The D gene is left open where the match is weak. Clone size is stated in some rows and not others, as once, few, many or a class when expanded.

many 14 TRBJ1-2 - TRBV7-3 TGTGCCAGCAGCTCCACCCCGGACATTCAAGGCTACACCTTC CASSSTPDIQGYTF
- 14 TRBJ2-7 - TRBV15 TGTGCCACCAGCGACTGGGACCGAGCCTACGAGCAGTACTTC CATSDWDRAYEQYF
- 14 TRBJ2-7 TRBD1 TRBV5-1 TGCGCCAGCAGATCCGGGACAGGGTTCGGCGAGCAGTACTTC CASRSGTGFGEQYF
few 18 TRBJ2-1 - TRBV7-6 TGTGCCAGCAGCTTAGGAGACGGGACTCATAATCCTGGCAATGAGCAGTTCTTC CASSLGDGTHNPGNEQFF
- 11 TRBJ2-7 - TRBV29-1 TGCAGCGTGGTTACAGGGAACGAGCAGTACTTC CSVVTGNEQYF
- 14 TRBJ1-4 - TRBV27 TGTGCCAGCTCCTCGGGACGGAGAAATGAAAAACTGTTTTTT CASSSGRRNEKLFF
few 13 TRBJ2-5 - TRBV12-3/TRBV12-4 TGTGCCAGCAGGGCTAGCGCGCAAGAGACCCAGTACTTC CASRASAQETQYF
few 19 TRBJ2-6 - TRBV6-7 TGTGCCAGCAGTTACTCGGGAACAGGGAGATTATCTGGGGCCAACGTCCTGACTTTC CASSYSGTGRLSGANVLTF
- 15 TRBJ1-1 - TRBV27 TGTGCCAGCAGACCCCCGGACAGTCCAAGGGCTGAAGCTTTCTTT CASRPPDSPRAEAFF
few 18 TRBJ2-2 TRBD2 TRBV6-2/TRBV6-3 TGTGCCAGCACTGGGACTAGCGGGAGGCCCCCCAACACCGGGGAGCTGTTTTTT CASTGTSGRPPNTGELFF
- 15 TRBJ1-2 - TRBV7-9 TGTGCCAGCAGCTTAGCAGTCGGTGCTAACTATGGCTACACCTTC CASSLAVGANYGYTF
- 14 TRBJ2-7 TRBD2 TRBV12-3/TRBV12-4 TGTGCCAGCAGTTTAAGCGGGAGTACGTACGAGCAGTACTTC CASSLSGSTYEQYF
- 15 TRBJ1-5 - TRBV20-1 TGCAGTGCTTATCCGGGATTTACTAGCAATCAGCCCCAGCATTTT CSAYPGFTSNQPQHF
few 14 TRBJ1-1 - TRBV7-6 TGTGCCAGCAAGACACAGGTACTGAACACTGAAGCTTTCTTT CASKTQVLNTEAFF
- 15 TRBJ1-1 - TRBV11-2 TGTGCCAGCAGCTTGGGATCAGGCTCATACACTGAAGCTTTCTTT CASSLGSGSYTEAFF
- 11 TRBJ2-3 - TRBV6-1 TGTGCCAGCAGTGAACCCGATACGCAGTATTTT CASSEPDTQYF
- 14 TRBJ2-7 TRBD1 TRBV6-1 TGTGCCAGCAGTCCGGGACAGGGGTTTGTCGAGCAGTACTTC CASSPGQGFVEQYF
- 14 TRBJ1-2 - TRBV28 TGTGCCAGCAGCCAAGAGATGAATAACTATGGCTACACCTTC CASSQEMNNYGYTF
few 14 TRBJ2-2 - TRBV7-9 TGTGCCAGCAGCTCAGGGACCCACACCGGGGAGCTGTTTTTT CASSSGTHTGELFF
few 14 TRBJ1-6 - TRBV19 TGTGCCAGTAGCCAGCAGGTGTTAAATTCACCCCTCCACTTT CASSQQVLNSPLHF
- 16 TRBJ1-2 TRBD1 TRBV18 TGTGCCAGCTCACCCCAGTGGGGACAGGGGAACTATGGCTACACCTTC CASSPQWGQGNYGYTF
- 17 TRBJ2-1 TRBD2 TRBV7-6 TGTGCCAGCAGCCCTAGGATGGGCGGGAGGGTAACGGATGAGCAGTTCTTC CASSPRMGGRVTDEQFF
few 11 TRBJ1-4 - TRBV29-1 TGCAGCGTTGGAGGGGATGGCAAACTGTTTTTT CSVGGDGKLFF
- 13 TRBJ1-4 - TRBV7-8 TGTGCCAGCAGCCCCTCCTGGGCCGACAAACTGTTTTTT CASSPSWADKLFF
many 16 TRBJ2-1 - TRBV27 TGTGCCAGCAGTTTAAGTGGACTCACCCGGGACAATGAGCAGTTCTTC CASSLSGLTRDNEQFF
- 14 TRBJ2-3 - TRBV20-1 TGCAGTGCTAGAAGGGACGGCATCCCAGATACGCAGTATTTT CSARRDGIPDTQYF
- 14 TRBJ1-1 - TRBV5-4 TGTGCCAGAAGAGAGGGGGGGATGAACACTGAAGCTTTCTTT CARREGGMNTEAFF
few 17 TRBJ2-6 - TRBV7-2 TGTGCCAGCAGCTTAGGTTCCAGTTCCTCTGGGGCCAACGTCCTGACTTTC CASSLGSSSSGANVLTF
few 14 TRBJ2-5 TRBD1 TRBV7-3 TGTGCCAGCAGCCCTGGGACAGGGGAAGAGACCCAGTACTTC CASSPGTGEETQYF